This T cell receptor (beta chain) was retrieved from a study of regulatory T cells. Patients, 2 to 39 years old, had expanded memory T-cell proportions. Sorting split CD4+ cells into CD25-high CD127-low Tregs and CD25-low CD127-high conventional T cells. Study-level points and caveats: Patient repertoires had restricted TRB V-J pairs and skewed V and J usage, most in Tregs. Hydrophobic residues at CDR3 positions 6 and 7 were enriched in conventional CD4+ T cells of CD3G-deficient patients.

Germline loops: CDR1 SGHAT, CDR2 FQNNGV. Trimming took 3 bases from V and 7 from J; bases not matched to a gene: 3. The CDR3 contains 14 residues. The primer mix had 52 TRBV and 13 TRBJ primers. Measured with immunoSEQ multiplex PCR; TCRdb has only the in-frame clones, and not every one. The top ten hold 7.5% to 8.5% of the sample, which has more than 15,000 clones, approximately 80% seen once. Comments on this clone: Its matching antigen is unknown.

The clonotype comes from a person aged 30 to 39 with CD3G deficiency. V and J are TRBV11-2 and TRBJ1-6; 7 nucleotides agree with TRBD1. The sequenced sample was conventional CD4+ T cells sorted from blood. The CDR3 is CASSLGTANSPLHF. The CDR3 bases are TGTGCCAGCAGCTTGGGGACAGCAAATTCACCCCTCCACTTT.